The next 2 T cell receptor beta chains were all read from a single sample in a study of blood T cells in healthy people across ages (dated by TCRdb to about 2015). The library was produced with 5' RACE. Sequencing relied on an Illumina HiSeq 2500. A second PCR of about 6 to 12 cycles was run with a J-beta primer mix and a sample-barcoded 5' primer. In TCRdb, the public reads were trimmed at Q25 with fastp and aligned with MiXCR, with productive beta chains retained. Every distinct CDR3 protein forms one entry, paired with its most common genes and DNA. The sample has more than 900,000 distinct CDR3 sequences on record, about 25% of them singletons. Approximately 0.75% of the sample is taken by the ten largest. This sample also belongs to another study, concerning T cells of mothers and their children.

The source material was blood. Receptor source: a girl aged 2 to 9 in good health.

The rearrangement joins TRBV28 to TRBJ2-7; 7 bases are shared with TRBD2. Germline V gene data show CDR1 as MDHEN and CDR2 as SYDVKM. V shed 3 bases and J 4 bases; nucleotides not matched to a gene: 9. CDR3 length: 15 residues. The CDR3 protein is CASSFSAGVMYEQYF. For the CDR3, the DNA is TGTGCCAGCAGTTTTTCGGCGGGAGTGATGTACGAGCAGTACTTC.

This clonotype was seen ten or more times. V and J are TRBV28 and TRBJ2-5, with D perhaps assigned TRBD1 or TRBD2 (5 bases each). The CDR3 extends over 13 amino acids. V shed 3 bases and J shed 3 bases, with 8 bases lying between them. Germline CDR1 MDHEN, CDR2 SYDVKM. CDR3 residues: CASSFRGEETQYF. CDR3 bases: TGTGCCAGCAGTTTTCGAGGGGAAGAGACCCAGTACTTC.